The text below deals with one T cell receptor beta chain. Its antigen is undetermined. V lost 2 bases, J lost 0 bases, and 11 bases lay in between. The germline V gene has CDR1 MNHNS and CDR2 SASEGT. This CDR3 has 16 residues. Only Caucasian adults living in Nashville, Tennessee made up the donor group. The sample comes from a study of shared clonotypes between healthy human individuals. Broader study findings: All-four-donor shared clonotypes had higher generation probabilities than non-shared clonotypes did. Only blood was sampled; tissue repertoires likely differ. Rarefaction demonstrated incomplete sorted-subset sequencing despite large depth.

Assay used: immunoSEQ multiplex PCR; TCRdb lists only in-frame clones, some missing. The sample holds 740,000 or so clones; around 73% are singletons and the top ten take 1.5% to 2%. The clonotype originates from a woman in her thirties in good health. The sequenced material came from memory CD4+ T cells sorted from blood. Subset of the sample: CD45RA-negative fraction. This rearrangement joins TRBV6-1 to TRBJ2-1; D is ambiguous. CDR3 DNA: TGTGCCAGCAGTGAAATATTTTCGGCCTCCTACAATGAGCAGTTCTTC. This codes for CASSEIFSASYNEQFF.